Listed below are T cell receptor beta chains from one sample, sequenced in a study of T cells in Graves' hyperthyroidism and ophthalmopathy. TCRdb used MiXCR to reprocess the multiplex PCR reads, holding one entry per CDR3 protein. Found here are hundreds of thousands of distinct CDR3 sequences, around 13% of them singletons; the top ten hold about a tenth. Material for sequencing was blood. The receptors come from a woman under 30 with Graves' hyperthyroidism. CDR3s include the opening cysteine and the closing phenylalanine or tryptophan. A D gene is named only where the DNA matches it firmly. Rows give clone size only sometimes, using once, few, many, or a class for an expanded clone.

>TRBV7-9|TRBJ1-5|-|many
TGTGCCAGCAGCGTAGACGGCTCCTGGCCCCAGCATTTT
CASSVDGSWPQHF
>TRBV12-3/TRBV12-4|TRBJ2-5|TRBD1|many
TGTGCCAGCAGTCTCAGACAGGGGGGGAACCAAGAGACCCAGTACTTC
CASSLRQGGNQETQYF
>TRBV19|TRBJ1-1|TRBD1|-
TGTGCCACTTCGGACAGGGTGAGCACTGAAGCTTTCTTT
CATSDRVSTEAFF
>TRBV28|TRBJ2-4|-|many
TGTGCCAGCAGCGAAGGGGAACTCCTAGCCAAAAACATTCAGTACTTC
CASSEGELLAKNIQYF
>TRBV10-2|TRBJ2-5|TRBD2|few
TGCGCCAGCAGCGAAGCGGGACCCCAAGAGACCCAGTACTTC
CASSEAGPQETQYF
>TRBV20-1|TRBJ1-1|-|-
TGCAGCACTCCGGGGCAGAACACTGAAGCTTTCTTT
CSTPGQNTEAFF
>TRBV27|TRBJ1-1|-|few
TGTGCCAGCAGTTTAATCGGGGGGGCTGAAGCTTTCTTT
CASSLIGGAEAFF
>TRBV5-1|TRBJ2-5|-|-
TGCGCCAGCAGCTTGGGACAGGACGATCGAGAGACCCAGTACTTC
CASSLGQDDRETQYF
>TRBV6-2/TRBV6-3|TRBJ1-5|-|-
TGTGCCAGCGTTCAGGGGTTCAATCAGCCCCAGCATTTT
CASVQGFNQPQHF
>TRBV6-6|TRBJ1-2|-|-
TGTGCCAGCAGTTACGGGTCCCGTAACTATGGCTACACCTTC
CASSYGSRNYGYTF
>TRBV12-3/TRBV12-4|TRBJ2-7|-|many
TGTGCCAGCAGTTCAGGGTTCTACGAGCAGTACTTC
CASSSGFYEQYF
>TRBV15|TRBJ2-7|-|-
TGTGCCACCAGCAGAGATGATACAGTCTACGAGCAGTACTTC
CATSRDDTVYEQYF
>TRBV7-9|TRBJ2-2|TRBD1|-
TGTGCCAGCAGCAACCGGGACAGGAACGGGGAGCTGTTTTTT
CASSNRDRNGELFF
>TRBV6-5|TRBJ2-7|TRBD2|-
TGTGCCAGCAGTTCCGGGACTAGCGGGATCCACGAGCAGTACTTC
CASSSGTSGIHEQYF
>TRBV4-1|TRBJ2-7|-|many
TGCGCCAGCAGCCAAGAGGTCGGGGTCGCCTACGAGCAGTACTTC
CASSQEVGVAYEQYF
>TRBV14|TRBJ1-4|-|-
TGTGCCAGCAGCCCTCGTCAACCTGAAAAACTGTTTTTT
CASSPRQPEKLFF
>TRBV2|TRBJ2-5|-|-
TGTGCCAGCAGTGAACTAGCCGTGGAGACCCAGTACTTC
CASSELAVETQYF
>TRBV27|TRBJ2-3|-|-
TGTGCCAGCAGTTTATCCAGATACACAGATACGCAGTATTTT
CASSLSRYTDTQYF
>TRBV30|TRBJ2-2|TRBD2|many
TGTGCCTGGAGGAAAGCGGGAGGGACGAACACCGGGGAGCTGTTTTTT
CAWRKAGGTNTGELFF
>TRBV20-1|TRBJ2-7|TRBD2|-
TGCAGCTATTCCCTTCTAGCGGGAGCCGAGCAGTACTTC
CSYSLLAGAEQYF